This TCR beta chain originates from a study of T cell changes during pregnancy in multiple sclerosis (dated by TCRdb to 2018 to 2020). For context, the study as a whole: In women with multiple sclerosis, the researchers looked at how the T cell repertoire shifted as pregnancy progressed.

Libraries were built with the immunoSEQ multiplex PCR assay. The source is immuneACCESS, and TCRdb retained only in-frame sequences with V and J called. Part of the clones is not carried over; for the studies checked, unresolved V genes explain less than half of this, and the remainder is unexplained. In this sample the table shows about 64,000 clones, more than 75% of which occur a single time. 1% to 1.5% of the sample rests with the top ten. V trim: 3 bases; J trim: 3 bases; unmatched bases: 4. The cysteine opens and the phenylalanine closes a CDR3 of 14 amino acids. Here the CDR3 DNA is all that survives: 42 bases in frame from base 1. The germline V gene sets CDR1 to SNHLY and CDR2 to FYNNEI. This clone was counted a single time. Its recognized antigen is unknown. The input lacks base qualities; no much larger clone sits a single base away.

The specimen comprised peripheral blood, sampled in the second trimester of pregnancy. Here the chain combines TRBV2 and TRBJ2-7, with 8 bases matching TRBD1. The receptor's source is a female donor with multiple sclerosis, enrolled in a pregnancy study. The DNA reads as follows: TGTGCCAGCAGTGATCAGGGGGCAGACTACGAGCAGTACTTC. Its protein reads: CASSDQGADYEQYF.